A single TCR beta chain is shown here with its context. Its antigen remains unidentified. These data originate in a study of early T cells in non-severe SARS-CoV-2 infection. Across the whole study: Unsorted whole blood bulk RNA was sequenced, with unpaired chains. Whole-study findings and limits: VDJdb-based matching was biased toward anti-spike CD8 responses and missed private and CD4 specificities.

Separate cDNA molecules each had unique molecular identifiers attached to them. One entry per CDR3 protein results from TCRdb running MiXCR on the 5' RACE reads. The sample lists tens of thousands of distinct CDR3 sequences, about 5.9% occurring once. The V end was cut by 3 bases, the J end by 1 base, with 6 bases between. CDR3 length: 13 amino acids. Germline lookup yields CDR1 KGHSH and CDR2 LQKENI. The source is an adult who was a healthcare worker with PCR-confirmed SARS-CoV-2 infection or an uninfected control (not recorded which). Sample: whole blood, taken at baseline. This rearrangement joins TRBV18 to TRBJ1-1; D not resolved. CDR3 sequence reads: CASSPVRNTEAFF. The CDR3 bases are TGTGCCAGCTCACCGGTCAGGAACACTGAAGCTTTCTTT.